A single sample is the source of the 13 T cell receptor beta chains below, sequenced in a study of beta chain features in type 1 diabetes. The study's findings and limits: TCRB CDR3s were moderately but significantly shorter in Type 1 diabetes patients in all four CD4+ subsets.

Their cognate antigens are unknown. Expressed TCRB transcripts were sequenced because the entire RNA isolate underwent reverse transcription. Clones were read by immunoSEQ multiplex PCR, and TCRdb kept only the in-frame ones, dropping some. Among 600,000 or so clones listed, around 11% were seen once. Material for sequencing was naive CD4+ T cells from blood. These receptors all stem from a man aged 25-45 years with type 1 diabetes.

The chain joins TRBV6-5 to TRBJ2-7; perhaps TRBD1 as D (5 bases). Trimming removed 6 bases at V and 0 bases at J, with 12 bases between. CDR1 is MNHEY and CDR2 is SVGAGI in the germline V gene. The CDR3 has 14 residues. The CDR3 protein is CASRPDDSSYEQYF. CDR3 coding DNA: TGTGCCAGCAGGCCTGACGACAGCTCCTACGAGCAGTACTTC.

This clone was counted a few times. The chain couples TRBV7-2 to TRBJ2-1; 9 bases map to TRBD1. The CDR3 contains 15 residues. Trimming removed 3 bases from V and 6 bases from J; junction bases left unmatched: 6. In germline, CDR1 is SGHTA, CDR2 FQGNSA. This CDR3 reads CASSLTGGVGNEQFF. CDR3 sequence (DNA): TGTGCCAGCAGCTTGACAGGGGGAGTCGGCAATGAGCAGTTCTTC.

This clone came up a few times. The gene calls are TRBV4-2 and TRBJ2-3, with D possibly matching TRBD1 (5 bases). CDR3 size: 15 residues. V lost 4 bases to trimming and J lost 5 bases, with 16 bases between them. Germline lookup yields CDR1 LGHNA and CDR2 YNFKEQ. CDR3 sequence (DNA): TGTGCCAGCAGCCCTAGGACCAGGGCGGAAGATACGCAGTATTTT. As protein: CASSPRTRAEDTQYF.

This chain connects TRBV7-9 to TRBJ2-3; 8 bases are shared with TRBD1. The ends lost 10 bases at V and 2 bases at J; junction bases unmatched: 14. The CDR3 runs to 16 residues. Per the germline V gene, CDR1 is SEHNR and CDR2 is FQNEAQ (reference sequence). The CDR3 DNA sequence: TGTGCCACGGACAGGGCGCCTACGCTTAACACAGATACGCAGTATTTT. It yields the protein CATDRAPTLNTDTQYF. Using reference TRBV7-9 and TRBJ2-3 for the parts outside the CDR3, the full variable domain is DTGVSQNPRHKITKRGQNVTFRCDPISEHNRLYWYRQTLGQGPEFLTYFQNEAQLEKSRLLSDRFSAERPKGSFSTLEIQRTEQGDSAMYLCATDRAPTLNTDTQYFGPGTRLTVL.

The CDR3 coding sequence is TGTGCCAGCAGTTACGTCGCAGGGGTGGATCAGCCCCAGCATTTT. Translated, it gives CASSYVAGVDQPQHF. The chain is built from TRBV6-5 and TRBJ1-5, with D tentatively TRBD1 (6 bases). Germline V gene sequence: CDR1 MNHEY, CDR2 SVGAGI. Deletions cut 2 bases from V and 5 bases from J, with 13 bases between. CDR3 size: 15 residues.

This clone was found a few times. This chain joins TRBV7-2 and TRBJ2-5; tentative D call: TRBD2 (6 bases). Germline V gene lookup returns CDR1 SGHTA and CDR2 FQGNSA. The CDR3 has 13 residues. V lost 3 bases, J lost 3 bases, and 8 bases lay in between. CDR3 protein: CASSFWGEETQYF. CDR3 DNA: TGTGCCAGCAGCTTCTGGGGGGAAGAGACCCAGTACTTC. The full variable domain, in which reference TRBV7-2 and TRBJ2-5 provide the parts outside the CDR3, is GAGVSQSPSNKVTEKGKDVELRCDPISGHTALYWYRQSLGQGLEFLIYFQGNSAPDKSGLPSDRFSAERTGGSVSTLTIQRTQQEDSAVYLCASSFWGEETQYFGPGTRLLVL.

This clone was found a few times. V is TRBV28 and J is TRBJ2-2, with TRBD1 as a possible D gene (6 bases). Germline V gene lookup returns CDR1 MDHEN and CDR2 SYDVKM. The CDR3 runs 16 residues. Trimming removed 5 bases at V and 1 base at J, with 14 bases between. CDR3 region: CASSEQGAKNTGELFF. The DNA of the CDR3 is TGTGCCAGCAGTGAACAGGGAGCCAAGAACACCGGGGAGCTGTTTTTT. The full variable domain, with the rest looked up from reference TRBV28 and TRBJ2-2, is DVKVTQSSRYLVKRTGEKVFLECVQDMDHENMFWYRQDPGLGLRLIYFSYDVKMKEKGDIPEGYSVSREKKERFSLILESASTNQTSMYLCASSEQGAKNTGELFFGEGSRLTVL.

A few counts support this clone. The chain links TRBV18 to TRBJ2-1, with TRBD1 matching over 11 bases. This CDR3 has 15 residues. V shed 1 base, J shed 10 bases, and the junction held 6 bases outside the gene matches. Germline V gives CDR1 KGHSH, CDR2 LQKENI. DNA for the CDR3: TGTGCCAGCTCACCACTTGGACAGGGGGCGGAAGAGCAGTTCTTC. It encodes CASSPLGQGAEEQFF.

V and J are TRBV11-2 and TRBJ2-1; 13 bases map to TRBD2. V was clipped by 5 bases and J by 8 bases; unmatched bases: 9. This CDR3 contains 16 residues. The germline gives CDR1 SGHAT, CDR2 FQNNGV. CDR3 sequence: CASSPLAGGMYHEQFF. The DNA of the CDR3 is TGTGCCAGCAGCCCACTAGCGGGGGGGATGTACCATGAGCAGTTCTTC.

J is TRBJ2-7 and V is TRBV7-9, with D maybe TRBD2 (6 bases). CDR3 length: 14 amino acids. The germline V and J ends were trimmed by 4 bases and 2 bases, with 12 bases remaining between them. The germline V gene encodes CDR1 SEHNR and CDR2 FQNEAQ (reference sequence). The CDR3 sequence is CASSSAGQTYEQYF. The CDR3 region has the DNA TGTGCCAGCAGCTCTGCGGGGCAGACCTACGAGCAGTACTTC.

The gene calls are TRBV19 and TRBJ1-1; tentatively, D is TRBD1 (6 bases). V was pared by 7 bases and J by 2 bases, with 17 bases between. This CDR3 has 15 residues. From germline, CDR1 is LNHDA and CDR2 SQIVND (reference sequence). CDR3 coding DNA: TGTGCCAGTACCGGCCCGGGGGCTGCTAACACTGAAGCTTTCTTT. It encodes CASTGPGAANTEAFF.

This clone has only a few counts. The chain carries TRBV9 and TRBJ2-2; D gene unclear. Per germline, CDR1 SGDLS and CDR2 YYNGEE. This CDR3 has 14 residues. Trimming left V 4 bases short and J 0 bases short, with 7 bases between. The CDR3 DNA reads as TGTGCCAGCAGCCGCGAGCCGAACACCGGGGAGCTGTTTTTT. Protein product: CASSREPNTGELFF.

This clone was picked up a small number of times. The chain combines TRBV6-5 with TRBJ1-2, with 10 bases fitting TRBD1. The CDR3 runs 14 residues. The germline CDR1 and CDR2 sequences are MNHEY and SVGAGI. The junction had 2 bases not matched to a gene; V was cut back by 5 bases and J by 2 bases. CDR3 DNA: TGTGCCAGCAGTGGGGGACAGGGGAACTATGGCTACACCTTC. It specifies CASSGGQGNYGYTF.